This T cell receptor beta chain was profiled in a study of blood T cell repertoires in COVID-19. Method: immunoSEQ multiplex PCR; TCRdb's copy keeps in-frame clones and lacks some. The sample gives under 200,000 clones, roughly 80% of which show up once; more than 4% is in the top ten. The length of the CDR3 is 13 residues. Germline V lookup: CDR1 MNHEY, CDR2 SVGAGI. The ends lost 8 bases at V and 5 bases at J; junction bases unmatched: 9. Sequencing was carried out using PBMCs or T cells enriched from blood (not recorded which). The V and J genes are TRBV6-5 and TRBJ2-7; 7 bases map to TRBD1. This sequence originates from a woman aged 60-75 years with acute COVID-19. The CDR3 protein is CASREQGIDEQYF. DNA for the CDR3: TGTGCCAGCCGAGAACAGGGGATCGACGAGCAGTACTTC.